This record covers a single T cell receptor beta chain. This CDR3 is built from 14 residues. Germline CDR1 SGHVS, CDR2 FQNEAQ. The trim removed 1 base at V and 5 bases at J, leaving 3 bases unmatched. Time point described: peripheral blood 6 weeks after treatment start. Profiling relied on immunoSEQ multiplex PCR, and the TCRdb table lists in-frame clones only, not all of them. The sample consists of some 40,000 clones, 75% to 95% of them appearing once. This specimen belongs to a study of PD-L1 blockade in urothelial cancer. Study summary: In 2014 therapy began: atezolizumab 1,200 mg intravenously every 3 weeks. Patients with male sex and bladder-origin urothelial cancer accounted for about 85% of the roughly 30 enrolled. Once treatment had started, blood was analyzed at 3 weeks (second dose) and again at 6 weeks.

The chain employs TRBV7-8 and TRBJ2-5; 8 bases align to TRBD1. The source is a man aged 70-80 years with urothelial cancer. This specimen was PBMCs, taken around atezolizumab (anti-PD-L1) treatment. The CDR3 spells CASSLGTGKETQYF. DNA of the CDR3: TGTGCCAGCAGCTTAGGGACAGGGAAGGAGACCCAGTACTTC.